This T cell receptor beta chain was profiled in a study of blood T cell repertoires in COVID-19. Background on the study: Donors in the United States, Italy and Spain gave samples during acute or convalescent COVID-19. PBMCs, B-cell-depleted T cells, or T cells were the source of the cDNA or gDNA that made up the material.

This CDR3 is 14 amino acids long. The trim removed 6 bases at V and 9 bases at J, leaving 7 bases unmatched. The germline V gene encodes CDR1 MGHDK and CDR2 SYGVNS. Per the original data handling: Using reference gene primer amplification, nucleated cell counts were estimated. Clones were sequenced by immunoSEQ multiplex PCR, and TCRdb holds only the in-frame ones, with some missing. The V and J calls and clone size are taken from that table; D and trimming were inferred from the DNA. Of about 340,000 clones listed, less than 90% are singletons. Recruited during active infection, patients (from Seattle) were subsequently followed longitudinally.

V is TRBV25-1 and J is TRBJ1-6; TRBD1 matches 8 bases. This clonotype was sampled from a woman aged 60 to 75 with COVID-19, enrolled during active disease. Source material: peripheral blood. CDR3 coding DNA: TGTGCCAGCAGCCTAACAGGGGGAGTTTCACCCCTCCACTTT. The encoded protein is CASSLTGGVSPLHF.